These T cell receptor beta chains were read from a single sample in a study of T-cell reconstitution after alpha-beta-depleted transplantation in children. TCRdb recomputed calls from the PCR reads with MiXCR, one row per CDR3 protein. The table has fewer than 750,000 distinct CDR3 sequences, 23% seen once; the top ten hold approximately 14%. The sequencing used PBMCs, mostly from graft donor cells, collected 360 days after TCRalphabeta/CD19-depleted stem cell transplant. These receptors all come from a boy younger than two who had a stem cell transplant for acute myeloid leukemia, so the T cells may come from the graft donor. The CDR3 runs from the conserved cysteine through the conserved F or W. Size is omitted from some rows. Given values are once, few, many or a class for expanded clones.

CASRLTEGQEWDTQYF | NA | TRBV12-3/TRBV12-4
CASSKRTGAINTEAFF | many | TRBV21-1
CSARDLKETQYF | many | TRBV20-1
CASSYQDGEAFF | few | TRBV6-5
CASSPYRDSFSGANVLTF | few | TRBV12-3/TRBV12-4
CASLNHKDQPQHF | NA | TRBV28
CSARGDGTGVADTQYF | NA | TRBV20-1
CSARAPHGGFSNNEQFF | NA | TRBV20-1
CASSLLAGGLYNEQFF | once | TRBV7-2
CASSPSGGLTDTQYF | NA | TRBV3-1